Here is one T cell receptor beta chain with its context. Its antigen remains unidentified. Each CD8+ T cell subset was flow-sorted in triplicate, with over 250,000 cells per subset placed directly into RLT lysis buffer. To exclude memory contaminants, naive CD8+ T cells were stringently defined as CD45RO-CCR7+CD27+CD95-. Standard density gradient centrifugation was used to isolate peripheral blood mononuclear cells from buffy coats. Naive CXCR3-negative and CXCR3-positive CD8+ T cells were flow-sorted using a FACSAria III. An RNeasy Mini Kit was used to extract total RNA from the sorted cells. The CDR3, cysteine through phenylalanine, is 17 amino acids long. No DNA is given. Looking up the germline V gene yields CDR1 SGHVS and CDR2 FQNEAQ. This specimen belongs to a study of CXCR3-negative and CXCR3-positive naive CD8 T cells (dated by TCRdb to the late 2010s). Some background on the complete study: About 150 million TRB reads were obtained in total, roughly 1.5 +/- 0.3 million reads per library. Diversity and physicochemical repertoire analyses covered eleven to twelve donors pooled from two independent experiments. TRBV-TRBJ cluster analysis included naive subsets from a handful of donors and memory cells from 3 donors.

Sequencing instrument: NextSeq 550. The Human TCR Profiling Kit (MiLaboratory) was used to make UMI-labeled 5' RACE TRB cDNA libraries. The full amount of extracted RNA was used for cDNA synthesis, and the full amount of resulting cDNA was used for PCR amplification. Libraries were prepared in parallel using an identical number of PCR cycles. Regarding the original processing steps: With a minimum of two reads required per UMI, MIGEC and MiXCR pulled out about 57,000 +/- 9,900 unique UMI-labeled TRB cDNA molecules from each library. An average of around 40,000 +/- 10,000 functional in-frame TRB CDR3 nucleotide clonotypes without stop codons was found per library. After downsampling to 5000 UMI-labeled TRB molecules per sample, diversity metrics, including normalized Shannon-Wiener and Chao1, were computed in VDJtools. For the central five CDR3 residues, VDJtools calculated physicochemical properties weighted by clonotype size, namely interaction energy, strength, volume and Kidera factor 4. Each entry corresponds to one CDR3 protein sequence from reads that TCRdb reprocessed, and DNA is not given. Here the V and J calls rest on TCRdb's processing, not on the authors' analysis. The sample has tens of thousands of distinct CDR3 sequences on record. The top ten hold 0.5% to 0.6% of the sample.

Results the study describes overall, beyond this receptor: TRB CDR3s from CXCR3-positive naive cells showed higher hydrophobicity (lower Kidera factor 4), lower energy, and higher strength and volume indices than CXCR3-negative naive cells. Repertoire diversity was comparably high in both naive subsets but much lower in memory CD8+ T cells. Because surface CD5, which has been linked to self-reactivity in mice, was comparable between naive subsets, TCR interaction strength was also inferred from TRB CDR3 physicochemical properties. Similar TRBV-TRBJ usage was shown by naive CXCR3-negative and CXCR3-positive cells from the same donor, whereas distinct patterns were shown by memory cells. CXCR3 expression partially decreased after cryopreservation, so most assays used freshly isolated PBMCs.

Sequencing was performed on naive CXCR3+ CD8+ T cells from blood. What this sample's cell subset or site label stands for: CD45RO-CCR7+CD27+CD95- naive CD8+ T cells expressing CXCR3 (TNR3+). The rearrangement joined TRBV7-8 to TRBJ2-2. The origin of this receptor is a human donor in good health. Some clones in this sample may be carry-over from other donors' samples. CDR3 region: CASSLSFDHALTGELFF. With the rest looked up from the reference TRBV7-8 and TRBJ2-2 genes rather than sequenced, the full variable domain is GAGVSQSPRYKVAKRGQDVALRCDPISGHVSLFWYQQALGQGPEFLTYFQNEAQLDKSGLPSDRFFAERPEGSVSTLKIQRTQQEDSAVYLCASSLSFDHALTGELFFGEGSRLTVL.